This T cell receptor beta chain is drawn from a study of T cells in Graves' hyperthyroidism and ophthalmopathy. RNA transcripts yielded amplified TCR beta CDR3 regions. Using the HTBI primer set, a first-round RT-PCR was run on the TCR CDR3. From the multiplex PCR reads, TCRdb called clonotypes with MiXCR, one entry per CDR3 protein. This sample carries 700,000 or so distinct CDR3 sequences, about 17% of them seen once, and the ten largest clones take around 7.7%. Trimming stripped 6 bases from V and 0 bases from J, with 15 bases between. The CDR3 totals 16 residues. The material sequenced was blood. The TCR was taken from a man aged 18 to 30 with Graves' hyperthyroidism. The chain employs TRBV12-3 or TRBV12-4 and TRBJ1-3; D may be TRBD1 (5 bases). The CDR3 DNA follows: TGTGCCAGCAGGAAAGAGGGGACTGCCTCTGGAAACACCATATATTTT. Amino acids: CASRKEGTASGNTIYF.